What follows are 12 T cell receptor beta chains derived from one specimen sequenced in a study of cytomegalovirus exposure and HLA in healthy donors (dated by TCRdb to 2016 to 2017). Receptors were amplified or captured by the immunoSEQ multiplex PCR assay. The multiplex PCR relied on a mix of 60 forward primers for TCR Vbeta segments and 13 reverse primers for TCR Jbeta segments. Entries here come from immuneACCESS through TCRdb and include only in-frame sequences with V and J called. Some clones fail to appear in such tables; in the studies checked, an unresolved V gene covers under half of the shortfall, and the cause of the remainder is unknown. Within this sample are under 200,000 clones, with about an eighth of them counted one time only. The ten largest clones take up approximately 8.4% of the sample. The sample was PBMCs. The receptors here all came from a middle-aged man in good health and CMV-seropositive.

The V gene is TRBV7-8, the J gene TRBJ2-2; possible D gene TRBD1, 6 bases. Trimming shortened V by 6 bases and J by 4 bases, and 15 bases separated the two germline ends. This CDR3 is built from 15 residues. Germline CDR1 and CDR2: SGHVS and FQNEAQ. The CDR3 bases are TGTGCCAGCAGTCACAGGGTCGTCGTCACCGGGGAGCTGTTTTTT. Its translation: CASSHRVVVTGELFF.

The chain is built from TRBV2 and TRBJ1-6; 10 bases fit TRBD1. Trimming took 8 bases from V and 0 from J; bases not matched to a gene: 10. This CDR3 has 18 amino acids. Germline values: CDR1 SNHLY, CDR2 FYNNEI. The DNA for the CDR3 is TGTGCCAGCGCCGGGACAGGGGATCTAAGCTCCTATAATTCACCCCTCCACTTT. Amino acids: CASAGTGDLSSYNSPLHF.

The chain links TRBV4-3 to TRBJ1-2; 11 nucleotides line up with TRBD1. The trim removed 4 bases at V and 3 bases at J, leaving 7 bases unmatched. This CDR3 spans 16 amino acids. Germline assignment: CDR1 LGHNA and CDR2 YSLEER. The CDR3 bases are TGCGCCAGCAGCCCTGGAGGACAGGGGGCGTACTATGGCTACACCTTC. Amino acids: CASSPGGQGAYYGYTF.

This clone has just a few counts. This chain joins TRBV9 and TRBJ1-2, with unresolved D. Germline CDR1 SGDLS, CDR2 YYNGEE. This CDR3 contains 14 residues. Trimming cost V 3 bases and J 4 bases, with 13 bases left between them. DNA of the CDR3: TGTGCCAGCAGCGCGTCCAGAGGTCCCTATGGCTACACCTTC. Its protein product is CASSASRGPYGYTF.

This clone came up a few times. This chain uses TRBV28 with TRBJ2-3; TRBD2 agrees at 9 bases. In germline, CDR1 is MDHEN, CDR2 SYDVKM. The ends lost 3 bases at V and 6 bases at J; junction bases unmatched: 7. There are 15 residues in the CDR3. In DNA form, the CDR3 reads TGTGCCAGCAGTTTTCAGCGGGGGGCCGGGGATACGCAGTATTTT. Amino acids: CASSFQRGAGDTQYF.

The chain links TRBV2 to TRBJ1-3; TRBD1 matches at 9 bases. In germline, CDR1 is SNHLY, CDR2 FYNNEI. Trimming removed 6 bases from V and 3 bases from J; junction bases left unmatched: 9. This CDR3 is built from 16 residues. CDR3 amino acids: CASSLPGQGSGNTIYF. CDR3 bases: TGTGCCAGCAGCCTACCGGGACAGGGAAGTGGAAACACCATATATTTT.

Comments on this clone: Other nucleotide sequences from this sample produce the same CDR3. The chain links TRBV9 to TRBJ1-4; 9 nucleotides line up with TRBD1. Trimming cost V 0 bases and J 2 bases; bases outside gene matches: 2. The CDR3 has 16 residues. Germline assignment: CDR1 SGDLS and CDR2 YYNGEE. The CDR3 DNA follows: TGTGCCAGCAGCGTAGCACAGGGGGCCACTAATGAAAAACTGTTTTTT. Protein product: CASSVAQGATNEKLFF. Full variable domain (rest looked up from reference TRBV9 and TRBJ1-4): DSGVTQTPKHLITATGQRVTLRCSPRSGDLSVYWYQQSLDQGLQFLIQYYNGEERAKGNILERFSAQQFPDLHSELNLSSLELGDSALYFCASSVAQGATNEKLFFGSGTQLSVL.

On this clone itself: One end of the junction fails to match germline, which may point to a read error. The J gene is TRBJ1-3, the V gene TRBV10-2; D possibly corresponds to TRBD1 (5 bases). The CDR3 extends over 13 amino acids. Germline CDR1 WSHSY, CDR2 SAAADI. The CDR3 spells CASIGGTGNAIYF. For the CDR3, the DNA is TGCGCCAGCATCGGAGGGACTGGAAACGCCATATATTTT.

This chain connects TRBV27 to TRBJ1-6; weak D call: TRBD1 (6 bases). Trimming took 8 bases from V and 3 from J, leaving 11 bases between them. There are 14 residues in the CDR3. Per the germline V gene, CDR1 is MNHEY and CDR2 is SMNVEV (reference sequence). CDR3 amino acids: CASQNRDYNSPLHF. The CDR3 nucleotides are TGTGCCAGCCAGAACAGGGACTATAATTCACCCCTCCACTTT.

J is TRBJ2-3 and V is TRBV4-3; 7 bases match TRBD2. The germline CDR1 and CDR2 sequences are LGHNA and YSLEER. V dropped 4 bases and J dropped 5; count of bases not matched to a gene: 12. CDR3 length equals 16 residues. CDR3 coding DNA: TGCGCCAGCAGCCTGGGGCAGCGGGATTTGGGAGATACGCAGTATTTT. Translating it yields CASSLGQRDLGDTQYF.

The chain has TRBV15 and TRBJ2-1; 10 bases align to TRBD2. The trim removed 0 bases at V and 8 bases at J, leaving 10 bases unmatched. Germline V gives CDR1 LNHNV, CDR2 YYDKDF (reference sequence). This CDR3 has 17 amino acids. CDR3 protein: CATSRETSGFRLDEQFF. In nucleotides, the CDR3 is TGTGCCACCAGCAGAGAGACTAGCGGGTTTCGTCTGGATGAGCAGTTCTTC.

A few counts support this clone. The DNA for the CDR3 is TGTGCCAGCAGCTCATATATGCATAGCGGGGGGAGCAATGAGCAGTTCTTC. This translates into CASSSYMHSGGSNEQFF. The rearrangement uses TRBV5-4 and TRBJ2-1; 10 nucleotides agree with TRBD2. CDR1 and CDR2 (germline): SGHNT, YYREEE (reference sequence). This CDR3 is built from 17 residues. V dropped 3 bases and J dropped 6; count of bases not matched to a gene: 12.